Presented here are 26 T cell receptor beta chains from one specimen sequenced in a study of cytomegalovirus exposure and HLA in healthy donors. The table came from immunoSEQ multiplex PCR; TCRdb's copy has only in-frame clones and leaves some out. The sample lists roughly 75,000 clones; around four fifths were seen once. The material sequenced was PBMCs. Receptors were obtained from a man aged 25-45 years in good health and CMV-seronegative.

This clone was seen more than once but under ten times. This chain uses TRBV9 with TRBJ2-7; D possibly corresponds to TRBD1 (6 bases). Germline V gene data show CDR1 as SGDLS and CDR2 as YYNGEE. Trimming shortened V by 0 bases and J by 2 bases, and 12 bases separated the two germline ends. CDR3 length equals 15 residues. As DNA, the CDR3 is TGTGCCAGCAGCGTAGCATCGGACAGTCCCTACGAGCAGTACTTC. The encoded protein is CASSVASDSPYEQYF.

The rearrangement uses TRBV7-8 and TRBJ1-5; 9 nucleotides agree with TRBD1. CDR3 length: 13 residues. The germline V gene encodes CDR1 SGHVS and CDR2 FQNEAQ. With 11 bases clipped from V and 4 bases from J, the junction kept 6 bases outside the gene matches. The CDR3 DNA sequence: TGTGCCGGATCCGGGACAGGGAATCAGCCCCAGCATTTT. The encoded protein is CAGSGTGNQPQHF.

This chain joins TRBV27 and TRBJ1-1; possibly TRBD1 for D (5 bases). The CDR3 is 13 amino acids. Trimming removed 6 bases from V and 5 bases from J, with 13 bases in between. Germline assignment: CDR1 MNHEY and CDR2 SMNVEV (reference sequence). The CDR3 reads CASRPSGGTEAFF. The CDR3, as DNA: TGTGCCAGCAGGCCGTCCGGGGGTACTGAAGCTTTCTTT.

The chain links TRBV2 to TRBJ2-3, with TRBD2 identical over 8 bases. Germline lookup yields CDR1 SNHLY and CDR2 FYNNEI. V lost 9 bases and J lost 0; bases outside the gene matches: 11. The CDR3 loop spans 16 amino acids. CDR3 residues: CASTHPGLESTDTQYF. The CDR3 coding sequence is TGTGCCAGTACACACCCGGGACTAGAGAGCACAGATACGCAGTATTTT.

This clone was seen a single time. The chain joins TRBV5-6 to TRBJ2-7; possible D gene TRBD1, 5 bases. The V end lost 0 bases, the J end lost 0 bases, and 7 bases lay between the germline ends. The CDR3 runs 14 residues. The germline gives CDR1 SGHDT, CDR2 YYEEEE. The CDR3 sequence is CASSLVDNSYEQYV. CDR3 sequence (DNA): TGTGCCAGCAGCTTGGTGGACAACTCCTACGAGCAGTACGTC.

The J gene is TRBJ1-1, the V gene TRBV5-1; D is possibly TRBD1 (6 bases). This CDR3 has 14 amino acids. The germline V and J ends were trimmed by 2 bases and 3 bases, with 11 bases remaining between them. Germline V gene data show CDR1 as SGHRS and CDR2 as YFSETQ. The CDR3 DNA is TGCGCCAGCAGCTTAACAGGGTTGGACACTGAAGCTTTCTTT. Translated: CASSLTGLDTEAFF.

This chain's CDR3 is CASSLDYSNEQFF. In DNA, the CDR3 is TGTGCCAGCAGCTTAGATTACAGTAATGAGCAGTTCTTC. The gene calls are TRBV11-2 and TRBJ2-1; D remains ambiguous. From germline, CDR1 is SGHAT and CDR2 FQNNGV. Trimming shortened V by 0 bases and J by 7 bases, and 7 bases separated the two germline ends. There are 13 residues in the CDR3.

The chain couples TRBV6-5 to TRBJ2-7; 7 bases agree with TRBD1. V shed 3 bases, J shed 3 bases, and the junction held 5 bases outside the gene matches. Germline assignment: CDR1 MNHEY and CDR2 SVGAGI. The CDR3 is 14 amino acids. The chain's CDR3 is CASSYHGTVYEQYF. The DNA for the CDR3 is TGTGCCAGCAGTTATCATGGGACAGTCTACGAGCAGTACTTC.

This clone was counted a few times. This chain links TRBV7-9 with TRBJ1-6; D remains unclear. Between the trimmed V and J ends, which lost 2 bases and 5 bases, there was a span of 10 bases. The CDR3 has 15 amino acids. The germline V gene encodes CDR1 SEHNR and CDR2 FQNEAQ (reference sequence). CDR3 residues: CASSLTAADNSPLHF. In DNA form, the CDR3 reads TGTGCCAGCAGCTTAACGGCGGCTGATAATTCACCCCTCCACTTT.

For the CDR3, the DNA is TGTGCCAGCAGTTCGGAGACAGATACGCAGTATTTT. Residues: CASSSETDTQYF. The V and J genes are TRBV28 and TRBJ2-3; D is undetermined. The CDR3 loop spans 12 amino acids. Germline V gene sequence: CDR1 MDHEN, CDR2 SYDVKM. V lost 4 bases and J 3 bases, leaving 5 bases between the germline ends.

The rearrangement uses TRBV5-1 and TRBJ2-7, with 9 bases aligning to TRBD1. The J segment lost 4 bases and the V segment lost 0 bases, leaving 5 bases of the junction unmatched. Germline CDR1 and CDR2: SGHRS and YFSETQ. The CDR3 contains 15 residues. CDR3: CASSLGAGTGYEQYF. The CDR3, as DNA: TGCGCCAGCAGCTTGGGGGCCGGGACAGGGTACGAGCAGTACTTC.

The chain links TRBV7-9 to TRBJ2-1, with 7 positions matching TRBD2. This CDR3 contains 14 residues. Germline V gene sequence: CDR1 SEHNR, CDR2 FQNEAQ (reference sequence). The trim removed 3 bases at V and 5 bases at J, leaving 4 bases unmatched. CDR3 loop: CASSFSSGDNEQFF. The CDR3 DNA follows: TGTGCCAGCAGCTTCTCGAGCGGGGACAATGAGCAGTTCTTC. The whole variable domain, filled in from reference TRBV7-9 and TRBJ2-1, reads DTGVSQNPRHKITKRGQNVTFRCDPISEHNRLYWYRQTLGQGPEFLTYFQNEAQLEKSRLLSDRFSAERPKGSFSTLEIQRTEQGDSAMYLCASSFSSGDNEQFFGPGTRLTVL.

The chain uses TRBV9 and TRBJ2-5, with D perhaps TRBD2 (5 bases). Germline lookup yields CDR1 SGDLS and CDR2 YYNGEE. This CDR3 has 15 amino acids. V was shortened by 3 bases and J by 5 bases, with 17 bases between the two germline ends. The CDR3 region has the DNA TGTGCCAGCAGCGGAGGGCACCCTGAGGTTGAGACCCAGTACTTC. It yields the protein CASSGGHPEVETQYF.

This chain joins TRBV27 and TRBJ2-1; D is undetermined. CDR1 MNHEY and CDR2 SMNVEV come from the germline V gene (reference sequence). The CDR3 is made up of 15 amino acids. The ends were cut back, 6 bases at V and 2 bases at J, with 14 bases in the middle. The CDR3 nucleotides read TGTGCCAGCAGCCTAAATGCCGAGGCCTACAATGAGCAGTTCTTC. This gives the protein CASSLNAEAYNEQFF.

This chain connects TRBV5-6 to TRBJ1-1, with TRBD1 as a possible D gene (6 bases). The CDR3 is 14 residues long. With 0 bases removed from V and 5 bases from J, the gap between germline ends came to 11 bases. Germline CDR1 is SGHDT and CDR2 is YYEEEE. As DNA, the CDR3 is TGTGCCAGCAGCTTGGCCACAGGGATGACTGAAGCTTTCTTT. It specifies CASSLATGMTEAFF.

This chain uses TRBV6-1 with TRBJ2-5, with 8 bases aligning to TRBD1. The tail of the sequence fits TRBJ2-7 better, so the J call may be wrong. Looked up from germline, CDR1 is MNHNS and CDR2 is SASEGT. This CDR3 contains 15 residues. The CDR3 bases are TGTGCCAGCAGCGGACAGGGTCTTAGCTCCTACGAGCAGTACTTC. Amino acids: CASSGQGLSSYEQYF.

The V and J genes are TRBV10-3 and TRBJ1-2; the D gene is possibly TRBD1 (5 bases). The germline gives CDR1 ENHRY, CDR2 SYGVKD. The CDR3 loop spans 13 amino acids. The V end lost 3 bases, the J end lost 4 bases, and 9 bases lay between the germline ends. The CDR3 nucleotides read TGTGCCATCAGTGAACAGGACGGCTATGGCTACACCTTC. Encoded protein: CAISEQDGYGYTF.

This clone was picked up a small number of times. The chain employs TRBV7-9 and TRBJ2-7; 8 bases align to TRBD2. The CDR3 spans 14 residues. V lost 2 bases, J lost 4 bases, and 4 bases stayed unmatched. Germline V gene data show CDR1 as SEHNR and CDR2 as FQNEAQ (reference sequence). CDR3 DNA: TGTGCCAGCAGCTTACAAGCGGGAGATTACGAGCAGTACGTC. This codes for CASSLQAGDYEQYV.

V and J are TRBV14 and TRBJ1-1; a possible D gene is TRBD1 (5 bases). CDR1 is SGHDN and CDR2 is FVKESK in the germline V gene. Deletions cut 8 bases from V and 12 bases from J, with 22 bases between. This CDR3 is built from 13 residues. The CDR3 DNA sequence: TGTGCCAGCGGCCGGTCGGGCTCCGGACACCCTTTCTTT. This sequence encodes CASGRSGSGHPFF.

The chain's CDR3 is CATSRVGYNEQFF. The DNA for the CDR3 is TGTGCCACCAGCAGAGTCGGCTACAATGAGCAGTTCTTC. The chain couples TRBV15 to TRBJ2-1; D gene uncertain. The germline V gene has CDR1 LNHNV and CDR2 YYDKDF (reference sequence). V lost 1 base and J lost 3, with 4 bases in between. The CDR3 contains 13 residues.

The CDR3 nucleotides read TGCGCCAGCAGCCAAGATGTAACACCCCTTGAAGCTTTCTTT. Residues: CASSQDVTPLEAFF. This chain joins TRBV4-3 and TRBJ1-1; the D is unclear. This CDR3 region has 14 residues. The V gene's germline CDR1 is LGHNA and CDR2 YSLEER. V shed 0 bases and J shed 7 bases, with 12 bases lying between them.

This clone has only one observation. V gene TRBV6-1 combines with J gene TRBJ1-5; no clear D gene. Germline V gene sequence: CDR1 MNHNS, CDR2 SASEGT. V was trimmed by 3 bases and J by 6 bases, leaving 9 bases between them. The CDR3 consists of 13 residues. CDR3 DNA: TGTGCCAGCAGTGAGAGGGAGGGTCAGCCCCAGCATTTT. Amino acid sequence: CASSEREGQPQHF.

V and J are TRBV6-1 and TRBJ2-7; D is perhaps TRBD2 (7 bases). CDR3 size: 16 residues. Deletions cut 4 bases from V and 3 bases from J, with 19 bases between. CDR1 is MNHNS and CDR2 is SASEGT in the germline V gene. CDR3 sequence reads: CASSVRHGGLIYEQYF. CDR3 in DNA: TGTGCCAGCAGTGTACGCCACGGGGGGCTCATCTACGAGCAGTACTTC.

The CDR3 DNA reads as TGCGCCAGCAGCCTCTCCCCCAGGCTTAGCACAGATACGCAGTATTTT. Amino acid sequence: CASSLSPRLSTDTQYF. V is TRBV4-1 and J is TRBJ2-3; the D is unclear. Germline-derived CDR1 and CDR2 are MGHRA and YSYEKL. Trimming cost V 4 bases and J 0 bases, with 14 bases left between them. The CDR3 covers 16 residues.

The chain employs TRBV4-1 and TRBJ1-2; D ambiguous. Deletions cut 5 bases from V and 0 bases from J, with 10 bases between. The CDR3 has 14 amino acids. Germline V gene data show CDR1 as MGHRA and CDR2 as YSYEKL. In nucleotides, the CDR3 is TGCGCCAGCAGCTGGAGGTCCGCTAACTATGGCTACACCTTC. This codes for CASSWRSANYGYTF.

The gene calls are TRBV5-4 and TRBJ2-5; TRBD2 aligns across 14 bases. V trimming: 5 bases; J trimming: 5 bases; junction bases outside the gene matches: 11. This CDR3 contains 17 residues. Per germline, CDR1 SGHNT and CDR2 YYREEE (reference sequence). The CDR3 bases are TGTGCCAGCAGGACCGGGACTAGCGGGAGAAATGGGGAGACCCAGTACTTC. It encodes CASRTGTSGRNGETQYF.